This TCR beta chain was observed in a study of cytomegalovirus exposure and HLA in healthy donors. Study-level findings and limits: Reported performance of the classifier showed diagnosis of cytomegalovirus status with high specificity and sensitivity.

A note on this clone: Its specificity is unknown.

This PCR relied on a set of 60 Vbeta primers and 13 Jbeta primers. Only in-frame clones appear in the TCRdb table, and some are missing; sequencing was by immunoSEQ multiplex PCR. The sample lists a few hundred thousand clones; 75% to 90% were seen once. The CDR3 sequence is 17 residues long. The V segment lost 2 bases and the J segment 7 bases; nucleotides outside the gene matches: 16. Germline V gene sequence: CDR1 SNHLY, CDR2 FYNNEI. The receptor's source is a girl aged 2-10 years in good health and CMV-seronegative. The sample taken for sequencing was PBMCs. The chain combines TRBV2 with TRBJ2-7; 8 bases are shared with TRBD1. CDR3 nucleotides: TGTGCCAGCAGTGAACAGGGAGGCAGGGGGCTTCTTTTGGAGCAGTACTTC. This encodes CASSEQGGRGLLLEQYF.